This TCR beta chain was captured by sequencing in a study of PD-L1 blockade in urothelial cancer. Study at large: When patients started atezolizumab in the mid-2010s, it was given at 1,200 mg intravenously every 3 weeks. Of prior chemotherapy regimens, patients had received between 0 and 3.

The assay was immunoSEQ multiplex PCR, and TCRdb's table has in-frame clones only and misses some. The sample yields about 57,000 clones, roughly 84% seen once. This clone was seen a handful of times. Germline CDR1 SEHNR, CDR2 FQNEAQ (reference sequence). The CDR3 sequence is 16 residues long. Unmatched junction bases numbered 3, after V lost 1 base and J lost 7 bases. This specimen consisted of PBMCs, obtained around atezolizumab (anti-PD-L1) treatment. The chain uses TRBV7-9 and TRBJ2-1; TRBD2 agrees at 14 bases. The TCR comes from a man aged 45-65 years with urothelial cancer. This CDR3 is CASSLGRTSGRNEQFF. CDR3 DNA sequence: TGTGCCAGCAGCTTAGGGCGGACTAGCGGGAGGAATGAGCAGTTCTTC.